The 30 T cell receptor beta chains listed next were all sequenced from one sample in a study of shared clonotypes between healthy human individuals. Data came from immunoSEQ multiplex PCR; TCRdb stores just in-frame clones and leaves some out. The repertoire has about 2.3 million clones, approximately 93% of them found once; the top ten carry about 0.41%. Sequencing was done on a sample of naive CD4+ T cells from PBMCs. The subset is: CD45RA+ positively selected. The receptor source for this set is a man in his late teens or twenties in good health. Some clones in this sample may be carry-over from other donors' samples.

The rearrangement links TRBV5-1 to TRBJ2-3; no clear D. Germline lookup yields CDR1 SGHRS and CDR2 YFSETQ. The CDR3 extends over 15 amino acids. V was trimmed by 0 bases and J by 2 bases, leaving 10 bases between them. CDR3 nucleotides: TGCGCCAGCAGCTTGGGCCCCGGGCCCACAGATACGCAGTATTTT. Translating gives CASSLGPGPTDTQYF.

CDR3 nucleotide sequence: TGTGCCAGTAGTCCCCGGACAGGGGGCCGGGAGACCCAGTACTTC. This sequence encodes CASSPRTGGRETQYF. The V gene is TRBV19, the J gene TRBJ2-5; 11 bases fit TRBD1. Looked up from germline, CDR1 is LNHDA and CDR2 is SQIVND (reference sequence). J lost 5 bases, V lost 5 bases, and 7 bases had no gene match. This CDR3 has 15 amino acids.

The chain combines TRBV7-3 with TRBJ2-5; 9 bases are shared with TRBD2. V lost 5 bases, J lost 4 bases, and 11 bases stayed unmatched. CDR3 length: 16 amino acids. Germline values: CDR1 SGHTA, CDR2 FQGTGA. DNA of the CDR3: TGTGCCAGCAGCATTAGCGGGAGCAGGGTAGGAGAGACCCAGTACTTC. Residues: CASSISGSRVGETQYF.

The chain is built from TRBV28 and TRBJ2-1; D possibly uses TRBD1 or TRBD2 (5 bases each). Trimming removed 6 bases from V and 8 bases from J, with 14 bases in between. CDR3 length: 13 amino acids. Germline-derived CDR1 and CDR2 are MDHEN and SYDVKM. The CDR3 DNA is TGTGCCAGCAGCCCTCCTAGGGACCATGAGCAGTTCTTC. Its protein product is CASSPPRDHEQFF.

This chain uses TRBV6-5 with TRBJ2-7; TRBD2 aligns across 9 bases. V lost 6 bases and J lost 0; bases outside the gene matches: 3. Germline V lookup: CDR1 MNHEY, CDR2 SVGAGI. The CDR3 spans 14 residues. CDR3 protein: CASSWGLASYEQYF. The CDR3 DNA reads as TGTGCCAGCAGCTGGGGACTAGCCTCCTACGAGCAGTACTTC.

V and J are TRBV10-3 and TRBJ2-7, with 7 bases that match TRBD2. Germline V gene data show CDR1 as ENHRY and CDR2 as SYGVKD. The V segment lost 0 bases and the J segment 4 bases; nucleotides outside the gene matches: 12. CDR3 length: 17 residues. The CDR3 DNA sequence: TGTGCCATCAGTGAGTCGATACCCCTAGCGGCACAATACGAGCAGTACTTC. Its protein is CAISESIPLAAQYEQYF.

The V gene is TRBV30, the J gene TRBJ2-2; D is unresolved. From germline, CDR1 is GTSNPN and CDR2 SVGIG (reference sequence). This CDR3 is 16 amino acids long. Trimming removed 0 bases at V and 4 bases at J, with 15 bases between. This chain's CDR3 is CAWSVFGRAVTGELFF. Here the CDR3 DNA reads TGTGCCTGGAGTGTCTTCGGCAGAGCTGTCACCGGGGAGCTGTTTTTT.

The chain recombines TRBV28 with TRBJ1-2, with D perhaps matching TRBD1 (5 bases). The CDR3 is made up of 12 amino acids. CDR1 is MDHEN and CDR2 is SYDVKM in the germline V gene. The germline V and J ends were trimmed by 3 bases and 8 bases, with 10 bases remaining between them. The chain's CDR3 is CASSLDKGGYTF. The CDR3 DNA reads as TGTGCCAGCAGTTTGGACAAAGGGGGCTACACCTTC.

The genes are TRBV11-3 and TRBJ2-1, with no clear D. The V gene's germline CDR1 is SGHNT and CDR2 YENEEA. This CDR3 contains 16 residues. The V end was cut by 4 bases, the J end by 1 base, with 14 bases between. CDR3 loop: CASSYDGVRSYNEQFF. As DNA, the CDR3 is TGTGCCAGCAGCTACGATGGCGTGAGATCCTACAATGAGCAGTTCTTC.

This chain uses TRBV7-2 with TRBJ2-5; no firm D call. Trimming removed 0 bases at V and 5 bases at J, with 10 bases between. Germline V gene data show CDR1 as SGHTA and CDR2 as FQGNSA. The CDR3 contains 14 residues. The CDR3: CASSLASVEETQYF. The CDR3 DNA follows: TGTGCCAGCAGCTTAGCATCAGTGGAGGAGACCCAGTACTTC. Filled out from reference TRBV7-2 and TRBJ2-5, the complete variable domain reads GAGVSQSPSNKVTEKGKDVELRCDPISGHTALYWYRQSLGQGLEFLIYFQGNSAPDKSGLPSDRFSAERTGGSVSTLTIQRTQQEDSAVYLCASSLASVEETQYFGPGTRLLVL.

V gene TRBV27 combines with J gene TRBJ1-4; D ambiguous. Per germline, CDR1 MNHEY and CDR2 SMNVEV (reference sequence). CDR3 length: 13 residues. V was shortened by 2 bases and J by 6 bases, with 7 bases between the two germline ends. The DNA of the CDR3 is TGTGCCAGCAGTTTACTTGCTCATGAAAAACTGTTTTTT. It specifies CASSLLAHEKLFF.

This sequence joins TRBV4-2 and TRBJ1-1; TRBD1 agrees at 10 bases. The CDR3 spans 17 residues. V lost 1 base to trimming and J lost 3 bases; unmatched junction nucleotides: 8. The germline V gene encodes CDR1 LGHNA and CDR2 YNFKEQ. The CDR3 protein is CASSQAGTGEGDTEAFF. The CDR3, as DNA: TGTGCCAGCAGCCAAGCCGGGACAGGGGAGGGAGACACTGAAGCTTTCTTT.

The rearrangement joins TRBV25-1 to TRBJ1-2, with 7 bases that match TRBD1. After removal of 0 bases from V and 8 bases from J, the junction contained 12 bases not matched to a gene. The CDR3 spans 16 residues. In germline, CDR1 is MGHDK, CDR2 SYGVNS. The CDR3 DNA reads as TGTGCCAGCAGTGAATATTCAGGGAGGGGGCGAGACGGCTACACCTTC. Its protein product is CASSEYSGRGRDGYTF.

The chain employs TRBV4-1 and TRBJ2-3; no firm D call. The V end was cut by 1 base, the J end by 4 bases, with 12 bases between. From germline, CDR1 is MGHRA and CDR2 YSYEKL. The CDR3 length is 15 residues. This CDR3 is CASSQGPGSPDTQYF. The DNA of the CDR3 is TGCGCCAGCAGCCAAGGTCCGGGCTCACCAGATACGCAGTATTTT.

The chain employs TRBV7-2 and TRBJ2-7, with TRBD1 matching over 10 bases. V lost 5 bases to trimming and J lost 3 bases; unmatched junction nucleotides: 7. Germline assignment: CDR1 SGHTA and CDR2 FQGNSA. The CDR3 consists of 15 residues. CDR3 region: CASSRAGTGDYEQYF. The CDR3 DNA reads TGTGCCAGCAGCCGAGCCGGGACAGGGGACTACGAGCAGTACTTC. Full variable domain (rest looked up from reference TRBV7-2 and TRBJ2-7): GAGVSQSPSNKVTEKGKDVELRCDPISGHTALYWYRQSLGQGLEFLIYFQGNSAPDKSGLPSDRFSAERTGGSVSTLTIQRTQQEDSAVYLCASSRAGTGDYEQYFGPGTRLTVT.

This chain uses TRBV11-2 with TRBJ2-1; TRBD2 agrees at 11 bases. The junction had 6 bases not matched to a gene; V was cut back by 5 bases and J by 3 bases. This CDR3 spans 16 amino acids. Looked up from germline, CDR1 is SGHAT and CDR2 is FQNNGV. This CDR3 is CASSVLAGGLYNEQFF. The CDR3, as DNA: TGTGCCAGCAGCGTCCTAGCGGGAGGCCTCTACAATGAGCAGTTCTTC.

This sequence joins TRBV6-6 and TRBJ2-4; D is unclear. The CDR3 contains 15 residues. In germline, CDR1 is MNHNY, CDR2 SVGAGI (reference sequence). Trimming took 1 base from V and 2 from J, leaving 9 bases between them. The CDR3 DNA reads TGTGCCAGCAGTTACTTCGGGCAGCCCAAAAACATTCAGTACTTC. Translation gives CASSYFGQPKNIQYF.

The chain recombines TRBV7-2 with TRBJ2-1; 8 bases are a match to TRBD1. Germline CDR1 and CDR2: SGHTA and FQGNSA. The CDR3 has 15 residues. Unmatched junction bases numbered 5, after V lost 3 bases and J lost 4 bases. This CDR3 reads CASSFLGQVYNEQFF. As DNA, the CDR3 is TGTGCCAGCAGCTTTTTGGGACAGGTTTACAATGAGCAGTTCTTC.

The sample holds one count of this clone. This chain's CDR3 is CASSLGRTNTEAFF. CDR3 bases: TGTGCCAGCAGTCTAGGCCGGACGAACACTGAAGCTTTCTTT. The chain has TRBV6-5 and TRBJ1-1; D is unclear. Germline V lookup: CDR1 MNHEY, CDR2 SVGAGI. The CDR3 runs to 14 residues. V was shortened by 5 bases and J by 1 base, with 11 bases between the two germline ends.

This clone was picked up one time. The CDR3 bases are TGTGCCAGCAGCCTCGGACAGTCCGGGAACACCGGGGAGCTGTTTTTT. It specifies CASSLGQSGNTGELFF. The chain recombines TRBV5-4 with TRBJ2-2; possibly TRBD1 for D (6 bases). Germline loops: CDR1 SGHNT, CDR2 YYREEE (reference sequence). Trimming removed 4 bases from V and 1 base from J, with 14 bases in between. The CDR3 totals 16 residues. Variable domain in full (rest from reference TRBV5-4 and TRBJ2-2): ETGVTQSPTHLIKTRGQQVTLRCSSQSGHNTVSWYQQALGQGPQFIFQYYREEENGRGNFPPRFSGLQFPNYSSELNVNALELDDSALYLCASSLGQSGNTGELFFGEGSRLTVL.

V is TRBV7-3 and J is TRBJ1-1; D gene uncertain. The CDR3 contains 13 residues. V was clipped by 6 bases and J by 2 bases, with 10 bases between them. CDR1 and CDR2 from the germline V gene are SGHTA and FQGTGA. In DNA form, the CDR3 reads TGTGCCAGCAGGGAAAGCGTAAACACTGAAGCTTTCTTT. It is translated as CASRESVNTEAFF.

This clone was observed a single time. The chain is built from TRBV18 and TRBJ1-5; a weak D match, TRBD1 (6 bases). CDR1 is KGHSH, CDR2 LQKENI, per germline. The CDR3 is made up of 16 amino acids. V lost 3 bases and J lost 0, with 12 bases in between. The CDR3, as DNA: TGTGCCAGCTCACCGAATCAGGGGAATAGCAATCAGCCCCAGCATTTT. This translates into CASSPNQGNSNQPQHF.

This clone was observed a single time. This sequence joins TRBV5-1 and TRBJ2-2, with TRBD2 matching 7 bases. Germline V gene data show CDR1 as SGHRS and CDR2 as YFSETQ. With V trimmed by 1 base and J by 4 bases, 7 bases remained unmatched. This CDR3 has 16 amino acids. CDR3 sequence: CASSLFAGVSTGELFF. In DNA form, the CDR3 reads TGCGCCAGCAGCTTGTTTGCGGGAGTGAGCACCGGGGAGCTGTTTTTT.

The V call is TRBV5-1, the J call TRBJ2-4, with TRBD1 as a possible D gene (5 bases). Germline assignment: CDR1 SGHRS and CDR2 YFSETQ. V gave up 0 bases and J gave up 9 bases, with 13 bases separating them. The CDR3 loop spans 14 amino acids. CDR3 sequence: CASSLDGQAFIQYF. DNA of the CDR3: TGCGCCAGCAGCTTGGATGGACAAGCATTCATTCAGTACTTC.

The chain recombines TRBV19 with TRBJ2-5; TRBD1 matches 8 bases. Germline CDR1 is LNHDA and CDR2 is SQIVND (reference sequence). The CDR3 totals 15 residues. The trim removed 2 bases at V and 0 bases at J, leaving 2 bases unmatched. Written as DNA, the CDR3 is TGTGCCAGTAGTATAAACAGGGGGTACCAAGAGACCCAGTACTTC. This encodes CASSINRGYQETQYF.

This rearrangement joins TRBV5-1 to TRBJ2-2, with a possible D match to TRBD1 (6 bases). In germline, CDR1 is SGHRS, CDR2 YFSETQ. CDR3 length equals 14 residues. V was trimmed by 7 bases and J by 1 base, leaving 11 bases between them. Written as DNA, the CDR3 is TGCGCCAGCGGCCCGGGACAGAACACCGGGGAGCTGTTTTTT. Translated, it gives CASGPGQNTGELFF.

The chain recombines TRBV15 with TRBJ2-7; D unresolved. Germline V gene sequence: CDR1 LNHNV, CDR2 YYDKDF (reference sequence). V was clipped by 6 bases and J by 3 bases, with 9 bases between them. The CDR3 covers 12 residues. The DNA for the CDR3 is TGTGCCACCAGTTCCGCGTTCTACGAGCAGTACTTC. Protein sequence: CATSSAFYEQYF.

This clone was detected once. CDR3 loop: CASSQWRGAKETQYF. In nucleotides, the CDR3 is TGTGCCAGCAGCCAATGGAGGGGGGCGAAGGAGACCCAGTACTTC. This chain joins TRBV14 and TRBJ2-5; tentatively, D is TRBD1 or TRBD2 (6 bases each). Trimming removed 2 bases from V and 5 bases from J, with 15 bases in between. The CDR3 covers 15 residues. CDR1 SGHDN and CDR2 FVKESK come from the germline V gene.

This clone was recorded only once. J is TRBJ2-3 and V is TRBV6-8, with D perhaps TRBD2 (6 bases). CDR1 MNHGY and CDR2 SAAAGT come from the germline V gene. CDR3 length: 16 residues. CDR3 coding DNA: TGTGCTCACGGGCGGGACCTCCAACACGATGCAGATACGCAGTATTTT. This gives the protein CAHGRDLQHDADTQYF.

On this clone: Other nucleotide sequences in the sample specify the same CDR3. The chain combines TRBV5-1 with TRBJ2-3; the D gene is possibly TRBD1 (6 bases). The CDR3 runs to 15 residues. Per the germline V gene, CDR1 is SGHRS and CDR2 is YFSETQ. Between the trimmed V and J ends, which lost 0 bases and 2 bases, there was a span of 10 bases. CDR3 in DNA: TGCGCCAGCAGCTTGGCTGCAGGGGTCACAGATACGCAGTATTTT. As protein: CASSLAAGVTDTQYF.